The 26 T cell receptor beta chains below were found in one sample sequenced in a study of blood T cell repertoires in COVID-19. TCRdb's copy holds only in-frame clones and misses some; the assay was immunoSEQ multiplex PCR. The table lists 170,000 or so clones, about 83% of them singletons. Material for sequencing was peripheral blood. The receptors were sampled from a woman in her seventies with COVID-19, enrolled during active disease.

The chain has TRBV4-3 and TRBJ2-3; TRBD2 agrees at 10 bases. Looked up from germline, CDR1 is LGHNA and CDR2 is YSLEER. The V gene end was trimmed by 1 base and the J gene end by 4 bases; junction bases not matched to a gene: 5. The CDR3 has 16 amino acids. CDR3 sequence (DNA): TGCGCCAGCAGCCAAGGCCGGCTAGCGGGGGCAGATACGCAGTATTTT. Translated, it gives CASSQGRLAGADTQYF.

This chain joins TRBV7-9 and TRBJ1-2; possibly TRBD1 for D (5 bases). CDR3 size: 15 residues. V lost 2 bases to trimming and J lost 1 base, with 11 bases between them. Germline assignment: CDR1 SEHNR and CDR2 FQNEAQ (reference sequence). The DNA for the CDR3 is TGTGCCAGCAGCTTACTGGGGCTAGATAACTATGGCTACACCTTC. Translating it yields CASSLLGLDNYGYTF.

The rearrangement uses TRBV18 and TRBJ1-5; D unresolved. The length of the CDR3 is 16 residues. Trimming removed 3 bases at V and 3 bases at J, with 15 bases between. Germline CDR1 is KGHSH and CDR2 is LQKENI. CDR3 in DNA: TGTGCCAGCTCACCGATATTGGCAGATAACAATCAGCCCCAGCATTTT. Amino acids: CASSPILADNNQPQHF.

This chain uses TRBV7-2 with TRBJ2-4, with TRBD2 as a possible D gene (6 bases). The V gene lost 5 bases and the J gene lost 6 bases, with 14 bases spanning the gap. The CDR3 runs to 14 residues. Germline V gene sequence: CDR1 SGHTA, CDR2 FQGNSA. CDR3 residues: CASSPSVGGNIQYF. CDR3 DNA: TGTGCCAGCAGCCCTTCGGTGGGGGGAAACATTCAGTACTTC.

The chain employs TRBV9 and TRBJ2-2; 7 bases match TRBD2. The CDR3 totals 16 residues. J lost 4 bases, V lost 0 bases, and 6 bases had no gene match. The germline V gene has CDR1 SGDLS and CDR2 YYNGEE. This CDR3 is CASSVAGGVVTGELFF. The CDR3 DNA reads TGTGCCAGCAGCGTAGCTGGGGGGGTGGTCACCGGGGAGCTGTTTTTT.

DNA for the CDR3: TGTGCCAGCTCACCACCGTCGGGGGAGCAGTACTTC. Translation gives CASSPPSGEQYF. The chain is built from TRBV18 and TRBJ2-7, with D perhaps TRBD2 (5 bases). The V end lost 0 bases, the J end lost 7 bases, and 7 bases lay between the germline ends. This CDR3 contains 12 residues. From germline, CDR1 is KGHSH and CDR2 LQKENI.

The chain has TRBV6-5 and TRBJ2-1; D call uncertain. The length of the CDR3 is 15 residues. The germline gives CDR1 MNHEY, CDR2 SVGAGI. Trimming took off 4 bases at V and 8 bases at J, with 18 bases between the two ends. The CDR3 DNA reads TGTGCCAGCAGTTTAGACTCCCCCAGTGTTTATGAGCAGTTCTTC. This sequence encodes CASSLDSPSVYEQFF.

The chain joins TRBV5-4 to TRBJ2-5, with TRBD1 as a possible D gene (6 bases). Germline V gene sequence: CDR1 SGHNT, CDR2 YYREEE (reference sequence). V lost 5 bases and J 4 bases, leaving 15 bases between the germline ends. This CDR3 contains 14 residues. This chain's CDR3 is CASSRAGVRETQYF. For the CDR3, the DNA is TGTGCCAGCAGTCGCGCAGGGGTTCGAGAGACCCAGTACTTC.

The chain has TRBV5-1 and TRBJ2-7; D is perhaps TRBD2 (6 bases). V lost 0 bases, J lost 6 bases, and 13 bases lay in between. The germline gives CDR1 SGHRS, CDR2 YFSETQ. The CDR3 spans 14 residues. The CDR3 loop reads CASSLGQGTREQYF. In DNA, the CDR3 is TGCGCCAGCAGCTTGGGCCAAGGGACTCGCGAGCAGTACTTC. The entire variable domain, with the rest obtained from reference TRBV5-1 and TRBJ2-7, is as follows: KAGVTQTPRYLIKTRGQQVTLSCSPISGHRSVSWYQQTPGQGLQFLFEYFSETQRNKGNFPGRFSGRQFSNSRSEMNVSTLELGDSALYLCASSLGQGTREQYFGPGTRLTVT.

The CDR3 loop reads CASSLGTGLGYTF. The CDR3 DNA reads TGCGCCAGCAGCTTGGGTACAGGGTTAGGCTACACCTTC. J is TRBJ1-2 and V is TRBV5-1; D might be TRBD1 (6 bases). V gave up 0 bases and J gave up 8 bases, with 11 bases separating them. From germline, CDR1 is SGHRS and CDR2 YFSETQ. The CDR3 is 13 amino acids.

Only one count was recorded for this clone. The chain uses TRBV5-5 and TRBJ1-1; D not certain. The CDR3 length is 13 residues. Trimming removed 4 bases from V and 6 bases from J, with 13 bases in between. Germline V gene sequence: CDR1 SGHKS, CDR2 YYEKEE (reference sequence). CDR3 DNA: TGTGCCAGCAGCCTTTGGGGAGGAGCTGAAGCTTTCTTT. Translated: CASSLWGGAEAFF.

The chain joins TRBV5-1 to TRBJ2-2; tentative D call: TRBD1 (5 bases). CDR1 and CDR2 (germline): SGHRS, YFSETQ. This CDR3 spans 15 amino acids. V was cut by 0 bases and J by 1 base, with 7 bases left in between. The CDR3 nucleotides are TGCGCCAGCAGCTTGGACAGGCAGAACACCGGGGAGCTGTTTTTT. As protein: CASSLDRQNTGELFF.

The chain couples TRBV3-1 (or the pseudogene TRBV3-2) to TRBJ1-4, with a weak D call TRBD1 (6 bases). V gave up 5 bases and J gave up 1 base, with 8 bases separating them. CDR1 LGHDT and CDR2 YNNKEL come from the germline V gene (reference sequence). The CDR3 runs to 14 residues. The CDR3 here is CASSARGTNEKLFF. CDR3 DNA: TGTGCCAGCAGCGCCAGGGGAACTAATGAAAAACTGTTTTTT.

The rearrangement links TRBV5-1 to TRBJ1-2, with 7 bases lining up with TRBD1. The ends lost 5 bases at V and 2 bases at J; junction bases unmatched: 9. Germline CDR1 reads SGHRS; CDR2 reads YFSETQ. The CDR3 has 15 residues. In DNA, the CDR3 is TGCGCCAGCAGGAACACAGGGGACCTCAACTATGGCTACACCTTC. Its protein product is CASRNTGDLNYGYTF.

This CDR3 is CASQGQPNTEAFF. The CDR3 DNA follows: TGTGCCAGTCAGGGACAGCCGAACACTGAAGCTTTCTTT. The chain links TRBV2 to TRBJ1-1; 7 bases fit TRBD1. Trimming took 9 bases from V and 1 from J; bases not matched to a gene: 5. This CDR3 spans 13 amino acids. From germline, CDR1 is SNHLY and CDR2 FYNNEI.

The DNA for the CDR3 is TGTGCCAGCTCACCAGGGTCCCCTAGCTCCTACAATGAGCAGTTCTTC. This encodes CASSPGSPSSYNEQFF. This chain connects TRBV18 to TRBJ2-1; D remains unclear. The germline V gene encodes CDR1 KGHSH and CDR2 LQKENI. The CDR3 totals 16 residues. V lost 2 bases, J lost 0 bases, and 11 bases lay in between.

The V and J genes are TRBV28 and TRBJ2-5; D gene uncertain. CDR3 length: 14 residues. Germline CDR1 is MDHEN and CDR2 is SYDVKM. Trimming stripped 2 bases from V and 2 bases from J, with 9 bases between. The CDR3 here is CASSLPPRQETQYF. CDR3 nucleotide sequence: TGTGCCAGCAGTTTACCCCCACGGCAAGAGACCCAGTACTTC.

The chain carries TRBV9 and TRBJ2-7; 13 bases align to TRBD2. The CDR3 length is 15 residues. From germline, CDR1 is SGDLS and CDR2 YYNGEE. The J segment lost 7 bases and the V segment lost 4 bases, leaving 8 bases of the junction unmatched. CDR3 nucleotides: TGTGCCAGCAGCTTGGGACTAGCGGGAAGTTTTGAGCAGTACTTC. Encoded protein: CASSLGLAGSFEQYF.

This chain uses TRBV7-9 with TRBJ1-3, with 7 positions matching TRBD1. V was pared by 5 bases and J by 0 bases, with 4 bases of the junction left unmatched. The CDR3 runs to 15 residues. CDR1 SEHNR and CDR2 FQNEAQ come from the germline V gene (reference sequence). The CDR3: CASSPRQGSGNTIYF. As DNA, the CDR3 is TGTGCCAGCAGCCCTCGACAGGGCTCTGGAAACACCATATATTTT. The variable domain in full, completed from reference TRBV7-9 and TRBJ1-3, reads DTGVSQNPRHKITKRGQNVTFRCDPISEHNRLYWYRQTLGQGPEFLTYFQNEAQLEKSRLLSDRFSAERPKGSFSTLEIQRTEQGDSAMYLCASSPRQGSGNTIYFGEGSWLTVV.

The gene calls are TRBV2 and TRBJ1-2, with 8 nucleotides matching TRBD1. There are 14 residues in the CDR3. The germline V gene encodes CDR1 SNHLY and CDR2 FYNNEI. Trimming at V came to 8 bases and at J to 8 bases, leaving 13 bases not matched to a gene. CDR3 coding DNA: TGTGCCAGCGGCCTAGACAGGGGCACGGGCGGCTACACCTTC. Translating gives CASGLDRGTGGYTF. Drawing the rest from reference TRBV2 and TRBJ1-2, the complete variable domain is EPEVTQTPSHQVTQMGQEVILRCVPISNHLYFYWYRQILGQKVEFLVSFYNNEISEKSEIFDDQFSVERPDGSNFTLKIRSTKLEDSAMYFCASGLDRGTGGYTFGSGTRLTVV.

The gene calls are TRBV6-2 or TRBV6-3 and TRBJ2-7; the D gene is possibly TRBD1 (5 bases). The CDR3 spans 13 residues. Per the germline V gene, CDR1 is MNHEY and CDR2 is SVGEGT. Between the trimmed V and J ends, which lost 0 bases and 4 bases, there was a span of 7 bases. The CDR3 DNA reads TGTGCCAGCAGTTACTCTGACAGTTACGAGCAGTACTTC. It yields the protein CASSYSDSYEQYF.

The chain is built from TRBV25-1 and TRBJ1-1; D is unclear. This CDR3 is built from 13 residues. V shed 3 bases and J shed 1 base, with 6 bases lying between them. Germline V lookup: CDR1 MGHDK, CDR2 SYGVNS. The CDR3 DNA is TGTGCCAGCAGTGATTCAGGGAACACTGAAGCTTTCTTT. It codes for CASSDSGNTEAFF.

The chain couples TRBV7-3 to TRBJ1-2; D uncertain. Per germline, CDR1 SGHTA and CDR2 FQGTGA. V was cut by 0 bases and J by 7 bases, with 18 bases left in between. The CDR3 covers 16 residues. The CDR3 DNA reads as TGTGCCAGCAGCTTAACGGGCGGGCGAGGCGGTTCTGGCTACACCTTC. This translates into CASSLTGGRGGSGYTF.

The chain couples TRBV9 to TRBJ2-1, with 8 bases identical to TRBD2. Germline V lookup: CDR1 SGDLS, CDR2 YYNGEE. The CDR3 covers 15 residues. The junction had 9 bases not matched to a gene; V was cut back by 4 bases and J by 6 bases. Here the CDR3 reads CASSPYSGTANEQFF. The CDR3 nucleotides read TGTGCCAGCAGCCCCTATAGCGGGACCGCCAATGAGCAGTTCTTC.

This sequence joins TRBV5-1 and TRBJ2-7, with TRBD1 matching 8 bases. Germline CDR1 reads SGHRS; CDR2 reads YFSETQ. CDR3 length: 14 amino acids. With V trimmed by 8 bases and J by 2 bases, 9 bases remained unmatched. This chain's CDR3 is CAREGAGGPYEQYF. CDR3 DNA sequence: TGCGCCAGAGAAGGGGCAGGGGGCCCCTACGAGCAGTACTTC.

This clone was seen just once. The genes are TRBV15 and TRBJ2-5; TRBD2 might be the D (7 bases). The CDR3 covers 14 residues. Germline V gene data show CDR1 as LNHNV and CDR2 as YYDKDF (reference sequence). Trimming stripped 5 bases from V and 2 bases from J, with 12 bases between. The CDR3 DNA reads as TGTGCCACCAGCTGGGGGCGGGGGCAAGAGACCCAGTACTTC. It codes for CATSWGRGQETQYF.